The clone carrying this T cell receptor beta chain was counted between two and nine times. This entry is derived from a study of cytomegalovirus exposure and HLA in healthy donors. The PCR was carried out with 60 Vbeta primers and 13 Jbeta primers. Source study methods: Unique TCR beta chains totaled 65 million to 95 million in a later count, with 8.5 million to 12 million of them shared. Measured with immunoSEQ multiplex PCR; TCRdb has only the in-frame clones, and not every one. V, J and clone size are those of that table, while D and trimming were read from the DNA. The data contain approximately 150,000 clones, about 77% of them seen just once; the ten biggest clones take up about 1.7%. From germline, CDR1 is LGHNT and CDR2 FRNRAP. This CDR3 contains 15 residues. Trimming at V came to 6 bases and at J to 6 bases, leaving 9 bases not matched to a gene.

This receptor was obtained from a female donor in good health and CMV-seronegative. Sequencing used PBMCs. This rearrangement joins TRBV12-5 to TRBJ1-2; 11 bases are a match to TRBD1. In DNA, the CDR3 is TGTGCTAGTGGCCCCCTAGGACAGGGGGCAAATGGCTACACCTTC. Its protein is CASGPLGQGANGYTF.